The present T cell receptor (beta chain) was sequenced within a study of early T cells in non-severe SARS-CoV-2 infection. Study overall: Unsorted whole blood bulk RNA was sequenced, with unpaired chains.

Study-level results: VDJdb matches were skewed toward anti-spike CD8 T cell responses.

This clonotype was recorded many times. Antigen specificity is unknown. Separate cDNA molecules each had unique molecular identifiers attached to them. TCRdb re-called the 5' RACE reads with MiXCR, one entry per CDR3 protein. This table has just over 80,000 distinct CDR3 sequences, approximately 15% appearing once. The sequenced sample was whole blood. The TCR comes from an adult who was a healthcare worker with PCR-confirmed SARS-CoV-2 infection or an uninfected control (not recorded which).

The CDR3 loop reads CASSEKSGNTEAFF. The CDR3 coding sequence is TGTGCCAGCAGTGAAAAGAGTGGGAACACTGAAGCTTTCTTT. V is TRBV2 and J is TRBJ1-1; D uncertain. V was clipped by 2 bases and J by 1 base, with 8 bases between them. CDR1 SNHLY and CDR2 FYNNEI come from the germline V gene. This CDR3 spans 14 amino acids.